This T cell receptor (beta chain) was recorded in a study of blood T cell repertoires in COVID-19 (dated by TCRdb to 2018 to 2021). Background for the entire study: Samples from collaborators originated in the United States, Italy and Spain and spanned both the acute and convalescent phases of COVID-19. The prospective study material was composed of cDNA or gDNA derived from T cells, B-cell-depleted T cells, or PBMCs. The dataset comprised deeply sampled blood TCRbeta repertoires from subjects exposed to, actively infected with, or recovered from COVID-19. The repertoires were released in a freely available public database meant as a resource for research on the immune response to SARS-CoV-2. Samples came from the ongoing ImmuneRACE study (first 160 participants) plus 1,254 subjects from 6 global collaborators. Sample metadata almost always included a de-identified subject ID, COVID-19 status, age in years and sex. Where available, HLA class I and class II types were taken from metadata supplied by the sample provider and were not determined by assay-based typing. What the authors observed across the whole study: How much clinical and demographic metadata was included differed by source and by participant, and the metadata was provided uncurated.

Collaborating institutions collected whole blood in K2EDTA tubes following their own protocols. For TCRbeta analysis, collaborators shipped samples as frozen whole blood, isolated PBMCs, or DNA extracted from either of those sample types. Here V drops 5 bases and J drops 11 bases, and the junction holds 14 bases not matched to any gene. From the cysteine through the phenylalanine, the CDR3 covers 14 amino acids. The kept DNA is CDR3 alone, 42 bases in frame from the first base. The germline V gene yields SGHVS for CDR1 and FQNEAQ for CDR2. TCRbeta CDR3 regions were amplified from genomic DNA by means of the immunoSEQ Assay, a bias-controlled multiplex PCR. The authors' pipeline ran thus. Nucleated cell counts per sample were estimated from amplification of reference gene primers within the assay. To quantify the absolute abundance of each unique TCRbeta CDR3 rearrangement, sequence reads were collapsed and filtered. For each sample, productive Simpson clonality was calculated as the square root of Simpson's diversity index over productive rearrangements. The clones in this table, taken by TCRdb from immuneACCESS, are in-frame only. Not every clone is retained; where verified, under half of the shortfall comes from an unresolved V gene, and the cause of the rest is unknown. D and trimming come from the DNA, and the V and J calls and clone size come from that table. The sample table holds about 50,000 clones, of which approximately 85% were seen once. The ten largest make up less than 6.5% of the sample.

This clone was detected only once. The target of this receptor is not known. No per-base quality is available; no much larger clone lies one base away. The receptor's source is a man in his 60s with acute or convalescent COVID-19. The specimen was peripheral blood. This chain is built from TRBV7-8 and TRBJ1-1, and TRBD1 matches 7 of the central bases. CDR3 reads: CASSTLDRLKGAFF. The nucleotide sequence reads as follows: TGTGCCAGCAGCACCCTGGACAGGTTAAAAGGGGCTTTCTTT.